This T cell receptor (beta chain) came from a study of Tregs in tolerant kidney transplant recipients (dated by TCRdb to 2018 to 2020). Concerning the study at large: TCRbeta sequencing was used in the study to identify donor-specific regulatory T cells before combined kidney and bone marrow transplantation, and the identified cells were then tracked after transplant.

As to this clone: Its antigen remains unidentified. The sequence runs out 3 residues before the end of the CDR3; the remainder is reconstructed from the germline J gene.

The paper's findings and limits, for the study overall: In tolerant patients, donor-specific Tregs expanded more than Tregs overall, which suggests antigen-driven rather than nonspecific expansion. Because the study included only a small number of patients, the results must be confirmed in larger populations and under other immunosuppression protocols. Biological reproducibility was not directly addressed, though technical replication error appeared minimal. The most biologically relevant and donor-specific TCRbeta repertoire appeared to be identified by expanding Tregs with activated donor B cells. Because the PCR primers were changed over time for some patients, nucleotide-level comparison could not be performed across the samples from those patients.

CDR1 and CDR2, looked up from the germline V gene, are MNHNS and SASEGT. From its cysteine to its phenylalanine, the CDR3 spans 12 amino acids. Shown are 27 bases from within the CDR3, in frame from base 1. Trimming at the junction amounts to 4 bases on V and 2 bases on J, and the germline ends lie 6 bases apart. The time point label for this specimen denotes: 6 months after combined kidney and bone marrow transplant. Transplants used related donors with nonmyeloablative bone marrow transplantation; mixed chimerism was transient in the human trials. Unstimulated Tregs (CD4+CD25+CD127-), CD4+ non-Tregs (CD4+CD25-), CD4 and CD8 cells were FACS-sorted from thawed PBMCs. The patients were several recipients of combined kidney and bone marrow transplants from the ITN036ST trial, and samples were available only from these trial subjects. Healthy control blood was processed to PBMCs with a Ficoll density gradient and then cryopreserved, whereas patient PBMCs were collected both before and after transplant.

For TCRbeta CDR3 sequencing, genomic DNA from the sorted cells was extracted using the QIAGEN DNeasy Blood and Tissue Kit. High-throughput TCRbeta CDR3 sequencing, including PCR amplification with bias correction and internal controls, was performed commercially through immunoSEQ. Per the source publication's procedure: A unique productive TCRbeta sequence was defined by the CDR3 nucleotide sequence when primers matched, and otherwise by the CDR3 amino acid sequence together with the Vbeta and Jbeta genes. Sorting error was corrected by removing sequences shared between sorted populations at a frequency ratio of 2:1 or less, and the remaining shared sequences were assigned to the higher population. Donor-reactive sequences were defined as at least 5-fold expanded in CFSE-low cells versus unstimulated cells, with frequency of at least 0.01% in CFSE-low cells. Jensen-Shannon divergence calculated on the top 100 TCRbeta sequences ranked by frequency was used to measure repertoire divergence. For samples with multiple sequencing runs, sorting error was corrected in each run separately before the runs were combined. TCRdb retrieved this table from immuneACCESS and kept in-frame rearrangements only. Not all clones are present; in checked studies, unresolved V genes account for under half, and no reason is known for the remainder. V, J and clone size reflect that table, while D and trimming were determined from the DNA. For this sample, the table gives some 25,000 clones. The top ten hold 3.5% to 4.5% of the sample.

The receptor comes from a human patient who received a combined kidney and bone marrow transplant. After a transplant, some T cells may be of graft donor origin. This chain is built from TRBV6-1 and TRBJ2-7; a tentative D call is TRBD1 (5 bases match). Sequenced here: CD4+ T cells from blood (PBMCs), sampled 6 months after the transplant. The CDR3 corresponds to CASSGTPYEQYF. The part of the CDR3 DNA that was read is TGTGCCAGCAGTGGGACACCCTACGAG.